Following are 5 T cell receptor beta chains from one sample sequenced in a study of T cells in Graves' hyperthyroidism and ophthalmopathy. RNA transcripts yielded amplified TCR beta CDR3 regions. With the HTBI primer set, the TCR CDR3 went through a first round of RT-PCR. Each CDR3 protein gets one entry after TCRdb re-called the multiplex PCR reads with MiXCR. The sample consists of about 400,000 distinct CDR3 sequences, roughly 14% of them appearing once. Sequenced sample: blood. The receptors come from a young man with Graves' ophthalmopathy.

This clonotype was observed many times. The chain links TRBV20-1 to TRBJ2-5; D uncertain. The CDR3 consists of 12 residues. The V end lost 0 bases, the J end lost 5 bases, and 7 bases lay between the germline ends. CDR1 is DFQATT and CDR2 is SNEGSKA in the germline V gene (reference sequence). CDR3 nucleotide sequence: TGCAGTGCTAGAGATTTTAGGGAGACCCAGTACTTC. Translated: CSARDFRETQYF.

This clonotype came up many times. The V and J genes are TRBV3-1 and TRBJ2-1; TRBD2 is a possible D gene (6 bases). This CDR3 is 19 amino acids long. The germline V gene encodes CDR1 LGHDT and CDR2 YNNKEL (reference sequence). V was trimmed by 0 bases and J by 4 bases, leaving 22 bases between them. In DNA, the CDR3 is TGTGCCAGCAGCCAAGATCGGGAGCGGGCCTGGGGTCATTACAATGAGCAGTTCTTC. Translated: CASSQDRERAWGHYNEQFF.

This clonotype came up a few times. The CDR3 region is CASSSTSTGRGLGYTF. DNA of the CDR3: TGTGCCAGCAGTTCCACCTCGACAGGGAGGGGGCTTGGCTACACCTTC. The rearrangement uses TRBV12-3 or TRBV12-4 and TRBJ1-2; 7 bases line up with TRBD1. CDR3 length: 16 amino acids. After removal of 4 bases from V and 7 bases from J, the junction contained 15 bases not matched to a gene.

This rearrangement joins TRBV5-5 to TRBJ2-7, with D possibly TRBD1 on 6 matching bases. Germline-derived CDR1 and CDR2 are SGHKS and YYEKEE (reference sequence). With 0 bases removed from V and 4 bases from J, the gap between germline ends came to 11 bases. This CDR3 is 14 amino acids long. The CDR3 bases are TGTGCCAGCAGCTTGGTTCCAGGGGCGTACGAGCAGTACTTC. Translated, it gives CASSLVPGAYEQYF.

This clonotype was detected ten times or more. V usage is TRBV30 and J usage is TRBJ2-1, with D perhaps TRBD1 or TRBD2 (5 bases each). The CDR3 is 13 residues long. Germline values: CDR1 GTSNPN, CDR2 SVGIG (reference sequence). Deletions cut 4 bases from V and 7 bases from J, with 14 bases between. DNA for the CDR3: TGTGCCTGGACGCAGGGAGTTGGTAATGAGCAGTTCTTC. Protein sequence: CAWTQGVGNEQFF.